These 8 T cell receptor beta chains share one sample of origin, sequenced in a study of control samples from healthy donors and cancer patients. Assay: immunoSEQ multiplex PCR; the TCRdb copy retains only in-frame clones and omits some. The sample yields roughly 80,000 clones, approximately 90% seen once. What was sequenced was blood. The receptors come from a woman aged 50 to 60 in good health.

Only one count was recorded for this clone. The chain recombines TRBV4-2 with TRBJ1-3, with D maybe TRBD1 (5 bases). V was trimmed by 0 bases and J by 4 bases, leaving 16 bases between them. Germline CDR1 and CDR2: LGHNA and YNFKEQ. The CDR3 spans 17 residues. The CDR3 loop reads CASSQDTGTMGGNTIYF. CDR3 in DNA: TGTGCCAGCAGCCAAGACACAGGCACCATGGGGGGAAACACCATATATTTT.

The J gene is TRBJ1-2, the V gene TRBV5-1; 7 bases are a match to TRBD1. Germline V CDR1 and CDR2: SGHRS, YFSETQ. The CDR3 has 14 residues. V trimming: 4 bases; J trimming: 7 bases; junction bases outside the gene matches: 10. In nucleotides, the CDR3 is TGCGCCAGCAGCCGGGGACAGTCTCATGGTGGCTACACCTTC. It codes for CASSRGQSHGGYTF.

The chain has TRBV5-1 and TRBJ1-5, with D maybe TRBD1 (5 bases). The CDR3 is made up of 15 amino acids. Germline lookup yields CDR1 SGHRS and CDR2 YFSETQ. Trimming removed 2 bases from V and 2 bases from J, with 11 bases in between. The CDR3 sequence is CASSLSGTGNQPQHF. The CDR3 DNA follows: TGCGCCAGCAGCTTATCAGGGACCGGCAATCAGCCCCAGCATTTT.

As to this clone: Other DNA variants within this sample encode the same CDR3. The V call is TRBV18, the J call TRBJ1-1; unclear D gene. In germline, CDR1 is KGHSH, CDR2 LQKENI. This CDR3 has 13 amino acids. V lost 3 bases and J 0 bases, leaving 5 bases between the germline ends. The CDR3 protein is CASSPTVNTEAFF. The CDR3, as DNA: TGTGCCAGCTCACCGACGGTGAACACTGAAGCTTTCTTT.

This clone was found once. The rearrangement links TRBV2 to TRBJ1-6, with 12 bases lining up with TRBD1. V lost 6 bases, J lost 14 bases, and 8 bases stayed unmatched. CDR1 and CDR2 from the germline V gene are SNHLY and FYNNEI. CDR3 length equals 14 residues. The CDR3 DNA is TGTGCCAGCAGACAAGGGACAGGGGGCCTCACCCTCCACTTT. Translated, it gives CASRQGTGGLTLHF.

V gene TRBV9 combines with J gene TRBJ2-3; D is undetermined. With 5 bases removed from V and 5 bases from J, the gap between germline ends came to 12 bases. This CDR3 contains 13 residues. Germline V gene lookup returns CDR1 SGDLS and CDR2 YYNGEE. The CDR3 sequence: CASSIPWEDTQYF. The CDR3 region has the DNA TGTGCCAGCAGTATCCCTTGGGAAGATACGCAGTATTTT.

The V gene is TRBV19, the J gene TRBJ1-2; D is undetermined. Deletions cut 6 bases from V and 9 bases from J, with 14 bases between. The CDR3 length is 12 residues. Germline V gives CDR1 LNHDA, CDR2 SQIVND (reference sequence). The DNA for the CDR3 is TGTGCCAGTAGCCGGACCCAAACTAGCTACACCTTC. This translates into CASSRTQTSYTF.

This chain links TRBV2 with TRBJ2-7; D gene uncertain. This CDR3 is built from 13 residues. The V gene's germline CDR1 is SNHLY and CDR2 FYNNEI. V lost 5 bases to trimming and J lost 0 bases, with 8 bases between them. CDR3 in amino acids: CASSKHISYEQYF. The CDR3 DNA reads TGTGCCAGCAGTAAACACATCTCCTACGAGCAGTACTTC.